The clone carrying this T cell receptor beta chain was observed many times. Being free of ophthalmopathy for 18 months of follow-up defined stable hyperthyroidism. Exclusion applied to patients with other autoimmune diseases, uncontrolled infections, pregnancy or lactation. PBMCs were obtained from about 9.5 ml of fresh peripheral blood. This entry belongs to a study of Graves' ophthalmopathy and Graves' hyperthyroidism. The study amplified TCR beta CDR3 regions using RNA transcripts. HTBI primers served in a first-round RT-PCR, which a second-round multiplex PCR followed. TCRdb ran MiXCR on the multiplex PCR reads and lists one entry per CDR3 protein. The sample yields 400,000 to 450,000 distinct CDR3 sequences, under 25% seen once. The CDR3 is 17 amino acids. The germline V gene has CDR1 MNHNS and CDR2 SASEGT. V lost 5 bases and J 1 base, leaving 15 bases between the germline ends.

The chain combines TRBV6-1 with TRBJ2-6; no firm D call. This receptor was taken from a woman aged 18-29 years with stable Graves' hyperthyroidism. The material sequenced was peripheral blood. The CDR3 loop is CASSRSLALSGANVLTF. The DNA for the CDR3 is TGTGCCAGCAGTCGATCCCTTGCATTATCTGGGGCCAACGTCCTGACTTTC.